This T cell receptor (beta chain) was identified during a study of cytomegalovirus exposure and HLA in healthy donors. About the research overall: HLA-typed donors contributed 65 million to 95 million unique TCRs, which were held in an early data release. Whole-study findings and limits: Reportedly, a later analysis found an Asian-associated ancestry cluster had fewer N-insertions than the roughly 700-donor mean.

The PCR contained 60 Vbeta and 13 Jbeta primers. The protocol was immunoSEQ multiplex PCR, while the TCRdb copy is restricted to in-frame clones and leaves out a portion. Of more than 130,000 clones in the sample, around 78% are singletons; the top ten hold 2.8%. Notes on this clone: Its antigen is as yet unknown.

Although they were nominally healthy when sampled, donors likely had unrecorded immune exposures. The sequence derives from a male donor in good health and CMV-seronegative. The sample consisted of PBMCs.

The CDR3 spells CAISEGGTEAFF. In DNA, the CDR3 is TGTGCCATCAGTGAGGGAGGCACTGAAGCTTTCTTT. The V and J genes are TRBV10-3 and TRBJ1-1; no clear D gene. Germline CDR1 ENHRY, CDR2 SYGVKD. V lost 2 bases, J lost 4 bases, and 5 bases lay in between. CDR3 length: 12 residues.